This T cell receptor beta chain was observed in a study of T cells in Graves' hyperthyroidism and ophthalmopathy. The wider study: Once the initial diagnosis was made, peripheral blood was obtained before any treatment.

Every diagnosis used clinical symptoms, serum thyroxine and TRAb, thyroid ultrasound and orbital computed tomography. Findings and limits, study-wide: Most clonotypes expanded in the thyroid (above 0.001) were also present in blood. A model of 13 V-J pairs discriminated ophthalmopathy from stable hyperthyroidism.

The germline V gene has CDR1 DFQATT and CDR2 SNEGSKA (reference sequence). The CDR3 has 15 amino acids. As to this clonotype: Its antigen remains unidentified. With a much larger clone just one base away, this may be a read error.

The TCR beta CDR3 regions underwent amplification using RNA transcripts as the source. HTBI primers were employed in a first-round RT-PCR of the TCR CDR3. TCRdb passed the multiplex PCR reads through MiXCR, listing each CDR3 protein once. Seen here are about 840,000 distinct CDR3 sequences, around 38% observed once, and the top ten hold 7% to 10%. The chain recombines TRBV20-1 with TRBJ1-2, with 7 bases lining up with TRBD1. This clonotype originated in a man younger than 30 with Graves' hyperthyroidism. The sample was blood. The CDR3, as DNA: TGCAGTGCTAGGACCGACAGGGCGATTGGCTATGGCCACACCTTC. Residues: CSARTDRAIGYGHTF.